These T cell receptor beta chains were read from a single sample in a study of blood T cell repertoires in COVID-19. Assay used: immunoSEQ multiplex PCR; TCRdb lists only in-frame clones, some missing. The table records more than 150,000 clones, around nine tenths of them present only once. Sequenced sample: peripheral blood. Receptors originate from a woman in her 70s with COVID-19, enrolled during active disease. Each CDR3 is given with its conserved first and last residue. A D gene is named only where the DNA matches it firmly. For some rows the clone size is stated as once, few or many, or as a class when expanded; others skip it.

D: .; J: TRBJ2-2; size: .; V: TRBV5-1; CDR3: CASSLTLGTGELFF; DNA: TGCGCCAGCAGCCTAACCCTCGGGACCGGGGAGCTGTTTTTT
D: .; J: TRBJ2-7; size: .; V: TRBV3-1/TRBV3-2; CDR3: CASSQESGPTYEQYF; DNA: TGTGCCAGCAGCCAAGAGAGCGGTCCTACCTACGAGCAGTACTTC
D: .; J: TRBJ1-5; size: .; V: TRBV6-5; CDR3: CASCRVSNQPQHF; DNA: TGTGCCAGCTGCAGGGTTAGCAATCAGCCCCAGCATTTT
D: .; J: TRBJ1-1; size: .; V: TRBV28; CDR3: CASSSPATPGNTEAFF; DNA: TGTGCCAGCAGTTCCCCGGCCACTCCGGGGAACACTGAAGCTTTCTTT
D: TRBD2; J: TRBJ2-7; size: .; V: TRBV7-3; CDR3: CASSLGATSGLAYEQYF; DNA: TGTGCCAGCAGCTTGGGGGCGACTAGCGGGCTCGCCTACGAGCAGTACTTC
D: .; J: TRBJ1-5; size: .; V: TRBV12-3/TRBV12-4; CDR3: CASSRGGQPQHF; DNA: TGTGCCAGCAGCCGGGGGGGTCAGCCCCAGCATTTT
D: TRBD2; J: TRBJ2-7; size: once; V: TRBV20-1; CDR3: CSASGIAGTYYEQYF; DNA: TGCAGTGCTAGTGGGATAGCGGGAACCTACTACGAGCAGTACTTC
D: TRBD1; J: TRBJ2-3; size: .; V: TRBV7-2; CDR3: CASRRVAGGSDTQYF; DNA: TGTGCCAGCAGGCGGGTGGCAGGGGGCTCAGATACGCAGTATTTT
D: .; J: TRBJ2-7; size: once; V: TRBV5-4; CDR3: CASSSLYEQYF; DNA: TGTGCCAGCAGCTCCTTGTACGAGCAGTACTTC
D: .; J: TRBJ1-5; size: once; V: TRBV28; CDR3: CASSLWQVSNQPQHF; DNA: TGTGCCAGCAGTTTATGGCAGGTTAGCAATCAGCCCCAGCATTTT
D: TRBD1; J: TRBJ2-7; size: .; V: TRBV5-6; CDR3: CASTNIASPGQGTSYEQYF; DNA: TGTGCCAGCACAAACATAGCCTCTCCCGGACAGGGGACCTCCTACGAGCAGTACTTC
D: TRBD2; J: TRBJ2-7; size: .; V: TRBV14; CDR3: CAGSQEGRGLAGVLDYEQYF; DNA: TGTGCCGGCAGCCAAGAAGGCAGGGGACTAGCGGGAGTTTTAGACTACGAGCAGTACTTC
D: TRBD1; J: TRBJ1-4; size: .; V: TRBV27; CDR3: CASPYRGPTLLEFNEKLFF; DNA: TGTGCCAGCCCCTACAGGGGGCCGACCTTACTAGAATTTAATGAAAAACTGTTTTTT
D: TRBD2; J: TRBJ2-7; size: .; V: TRBV5-6; CDR3: CASSTLLAGGAYEQYF; DNA: TGTGCCAGCAGCACGCTACTAGCGGGAGGCGCCTACGAGCAGTACTTC
D: TRBD2; J: TRBJ2-1; size: .; V: TRBV3-1/TRBV3-2; CDR3: CASRRLAGSSYNEQFF; DNA: TGTGCCAGCAGAAGACTAGCGGGGTCCTCCTACAATGAGCAGTTCTTC
D: .; J: TRBJ1-6; size: .; V: TRBV6-5; CDR3: CASSRAALNSPLHF; DNA: TGTGCCAGCAGTCGCGCGGCCCTCAATTCACCCCTCCACTTT
D: TRBD2; J: TRBJ2-2; size: .; V: TRBV19; CDR3: CASSRLAGGPGELFF; DNA: TGTGCCAGTAGTCGACTAGCGGGAGGGCCGGGGGAGCTGTTTTTT
D: .; J: TRBJ1-2; size: .; V: TRBV28; CDR3: CASSFQGSYGYTF; DNA: TGTGCCAGCAGTTTCCAGGGGTCCTATGGCTACACCTTC
D: TRBD2; J: TRBJ2-7; size: .; V: TRBV6-7; CDR3: CASNSRLAGGPIVGEQYF; DNA: TGTGCCAGCAATTCCCGACTAGCGGGAGGGCCGATTGTAGGCGAGCAGTACTTC
D: TRBD1; J: TRBJ1-1; size: .; V: TRBV3-1/TRBV3-2; CDR3: CASSPDRGRVIAFF; DNA: TGTGCCAGCAGCCCCGACAGGGGGCGCGTGATAGCTTTCTTT
D: TRBD1; J: TRBJ1-4; size: .; V: TRBV5-1; CDR3: CASSPGQGYATNEKLFF; DNA: TGCGCCAGCAGCCCGGGACAGGGCTATGCAACTAATGAAAAACTGTTTTTT
D: TRBD1; J: TRBJ2-5; size: .; V: TRBV14; CDR3: CASSRLTGGAETQYF; DNA: TGTGCCAGCAGCCGGTTGACAGGGGGCGCGGAGACCCAGTACTTC
D: TRBD1; J: TRBJ2-3; size: .; V: TRBV7-9; CDR3: CASSLTGVGDTQYF; DNA: TGTGCCAGCAGCTTAACAGGGGTCGGAGATACGCAGTATTTT
D: .; J: TRBJ2-2; size: .; V: TRBV6-2/TRBV6-3; CDR3: CASNYGSIGTGELFF; DNA: TGTGCCAGCAATTACGGGAGTATCGGGACCGGGGAGCTGTTTTTT
D: TRBD1; J: TRBJ2-2; size: .; V: TRBV5-1; CDR3: CASNRDRTTGELFF; DNA: TGCGCCAGCAACCGGGACAGAACCACCGGGGAGCTGTTTTTT
D: TRBD1; J: TRBJ2-1; size: .; V: TRBV6-6; CDR3: CASSRGTGGNQWFF; DNA: TGTGCCAGCAGTCGCGGGACAGGGGGCAATCAGTGGTTCTTC
D: TRBD1; J: TRBJ1-2; size: .; V: TRBV11-3; CDR3: CASSSEGQGNYGYTF; DNA: TGTGCCAGCAGCTCCGAGGGACAGGGTAACTATGGCTACACCTTC
D: TRBD1; J: TRBJ1-6; size: .; V: TRBV3-1/TRBV3-2; CDR3: CASSQRQGSSPLHF; DNA: TGTGCCAGCAGCCAGAGACAGGGTAGTTCACCCCTCCACTTT
D: .; J: TRBJ1-5; size: .; V: TRBV27; CDR3: CASSPTGSQPQHF; DNA: TGTGCCAGCAGTCCAACAGGGAGTCAGCCCCAGCATTTT
D: TRBD1; J: TRBJ2-1; size: few; V: TRBV24-1; CDR3: CATSGQGAWEQFF; DNA: TGTGCCACCAGCGGACAGGGGGCGTGGGAGCAGTTCTTC
D: .; J: TRBJ1-1; size: .; V: TRBV27; CDR3: CASSFHQGRTEAFF; DNA: TGTGCCAGCAGTTTCCACCAGGGTCGGACTGAAGCTTTCTTT
D: .; J: TRBJ1-1; size: .; V: TRBV23-1; CDR3: CASSQQKGGNTEAFF; DNA: TGCGCCAGCAGTCAGCAAAAAGGGGGGAACACTGAAGCTTTCTTT
D: TRBD1; J: TRBJ2-7; size: .; V: TRBV6-2/TRBV6-3; CDR3: CASSSPGQGIPYEQYF; DNA: TGTGCCAGCAGTTCTCCGGGACAGGGGATCCCCTACGAGCAGTACTTC
D: TRBD1; J: TRBJ1-3; size: .; V: TRBV28; CDR3: CASSLSRTGLRNTIYF; DNA: TGTGCCAGCAGTTTATCCCGGACAGGGCTGAGAAACACCATATATTTT
D: .; J: TRBJ1-1; size: .; V: TRBV10-1; CDR3: CASNPPSSSGDTEAFF; DNA: TGCGCCAGCAACCCCCCGAGCTCCTCGGGGGACACTGAAGCTTTCTTT
D: .; J: TRBJ1-2; size: .; V: TRBV2; CDR3: CASSEALHAGIYGYTF; DNA: TGTGCCAGCAGTGAAGCCCTCCATGCGGGAATCTATGGCTACACCTTC
D: TRBD1; J: TRBJ1-4; size: .; V: TRBV30; CDR3: CAWFDRVSDEKLFF; DNA: TGTGCCTGGTTCGACAGGGTTTCGGATGAAAAACTGTTTTTT
D: .; J: TRBJ1-6; size: .; V: TRBV6-5; CDR3: CASSYTTGPESPLHF; DNA: TGTGCCAGCAGTTACACCACAGGGCCAGAGTCACCCCTCCACTTT
D: .; J: TRBJ1-2; size: .; V: TRBV5-6; CDR3: CASRGSTGISGYTF; DNA: TGTGCCAGCAGAGGGTCAACAGGGATTTCCGGCTACACCTTC
D: .; J: TRBJ1-4; size: .; V: TRBV19; CDR3: CASSTGQPSTNEKLFF; DNA: TGTGCCAGTAGTACAGGACAGCCCTCAACTAATGAAAAACTGTTTTTT
D: TRBD2; J: TRBJ2-7; size: .; V: TRBV6-5; CDR3: CASSYLAGAPSYEQYF; DNA: TGTGCCAGCAGTTACCTAGCGGGAGCACCCTCCTACGAGCAGTACTTC
D: .; J: TRBJ2-3; size: .; V: TRBV6-1; CDR3: CASSEGPHSDTQYF; DNA: TGTGCCAGCAGTGAAGGTCCCCATTCAGATACGCAGTATTTT
D: .; J: TRBJ1-4; size: .; V: TRBV4-1; CDR3: CASSQNADSGPNEKLFF; DNA: TGCGCCAGCAGCCAGAACGCCGACAGTGGGCCTAATGAAAAACTGTTTTTT
D: .; J: TRBJ1-3; size: once; V: TRBV18; CDR3: CASSPAPGVGNTIYF; DNA: TGTGCCAGCTCACCCGCTCCAGGGGTCGGAAACACCATATATTTT
D: .; J: TRBJ1-2; size: .; V: TRBV3-1/TRBV3-2; CDR3: CASSQGIGTGGYTF; DNA: TGTGCCAGCAGCCAAGGTATAGGGACTGGTGGCTACACCTTC
D: .; J: TRBJ1-5; size: once; V: TRBV5-5; CDR3: CASSPLISNQPQHF; DNA: TGTGCCAGCAGCCCCTTAATTAGCAATCAGCCCCAGCATTTT
D: .; J: TRBJ2-7; size: .; V: TRBV21-1; CDR3: CASSKRHPGSGEQYF; DNA: TGTGCCAGCAGCAAAAGGCATCCTGGGTCGGGGGAGCAGTACTTC
D: .; J: TRBJ1-4; size: .; V: TRBV6-5; CDR3: CASSYDSFNEKLFF; DNA: TGTGCCAGCAGTTACGATAGCTTTAATGAAAAACTGTTTTTT
D: .; J: TRBJ1-1; size: few; V: TRBV5-1; CDR3: CASSRTSGAGNTEAFF; DNA: TGCGCCAGCAGCCGTACGAGCGGAGCTGGAAACACTGAAGCTTTCTTT
D: .; J: TRBJ2-1; size: .; V: TRBV7-3; CDR3: CASSLSSYNEQFF; DNA: TGTGCCAGCAGCTTATCTAGTTACAATGAGCAGTTCTTC
D: .; J: TRBJ1-1; size: .; V: TRBV3-1/TRBV3-2; CDR3: CASSRVGSETEAFF; DNA: TGTGCCAGCAGCCGAGTGGGTAGCGAAACTGAAGCTTTCTTT